This T cell receptor (beta chain) stems from a study of cytomegalovirus exposure and HLA in healthy donors. Findings and caveats of the study: The listing of 150 to 200 TCR beta chains classed them as cytomegalovirus-associated.

Points on this clone: Its antigen is unidentified.

Assay used: immunoSEQ multiplex PCR; TCRdb lists only in-frame clones, some missing. The table lists about 56,000 clones, over 85% of them singletons, with 1.1% in the top ten. Germline V gives CDR1 MNHEY, CDR2 SMNVEV (reference sequence). This CDR3 is 16 amino acids long. Trimming cost V 5 bases and J 2 bases; bases outside gene matches: 4. Sequencing was performed on PBMCs. The chain carries TRBV27 and TRBJ2-6; 9 nucleotides match TRBD1. This TCR was sampled from a man aged 18 to 30 in good health and CMV-seronegative. The CDR3 nucleotides read TGTGCCAGCAGTAGGGACAGGGAAGCTGGGGCCAACGTCCTGACTTTC. Translated: CASSRDREAGANVLTF.